This T cell receptor (beta chain) appears in the sequencing data of a study of blood T cell repertoires in COVID-19. Using immunoSEQ multiplex PCR, the repertoire was profiled, and TCRdb retains in-frame clones only, with some absent. The table includes around 13,000 clones, approximately 85% detected once. V shed 0 bases, J shed 6 bases, and the junction held 11 bases outside the gene matches. The CDR3 spans 17 residues. The germline CDR1 and CDR2 sequences are SNHLY and FYNNEI. The sequenced sample consisted of peripheral blood. The sequence was collected from a human donor in a cohort sampled during active COVID-19. This sequence joins TRBV2 and TRBJ2-1; 7 bases are shared with TRBD2. CDR3: CASSEAEFGGSRNEQFF. In DNA, the CDR3 is TGTGCCAGCAGTGAAGCGGAGTTCGGCGGGAGTCGCAATGAGCAGTTCTTC.